This record covers a single TCR beta chain. Its antigen is as yet unknown. Germline V gene data show CDR1 as MNHNS and CDR2 as SASEGT. The CDR3 consists of 15 residues. V was pared by 2 bases and J by 7 bases, with 7 bases of the junction left unmatched. This sample is drawn from a study of CD8 T cells in ankylosing spondylitis. Findings and limits, study-wide: Some motif variants had been reported before (in reactive arthritis synovial fluid and blood). Peripheral blood samples showed relatively rare disease-linked clones, and these clones were CD8+. The authors reported significant enrichment of disease-linked clones in matched ankylosing spondylitis synovial fluid. One TCR beta motif, made up of fewer than 10 highly homologous variants, appeared characteristic of ankylosing spondylitis blood.

Quantitative 5'-RACE was performed with molecular barcodes, and it yielded the TCR beta libraries. TCRdb re-derived calls from the 5' RACE reads in MiXCR, one entry per CDR3 protein. Of 100,000 or so distinct CDR3 sequences in the sample, roughly 10% are singletons; the top ten hold about a third. The V call is TRBV6-1, the J call TRBJ1-4; 7 bases are shared with TRBD1. The sequenced sample consisted of blood, either unsorted or a sorted T cell fraction (not recorded which). The sequence derives from a male donor with ankylosing spondylitis. CDR3 bases: TGTGCCAGCAGTGAATACCGGGACAGTGCTGAAAAACTGTTTTTT. Protein product: CASSEYRDSAEKLFF.